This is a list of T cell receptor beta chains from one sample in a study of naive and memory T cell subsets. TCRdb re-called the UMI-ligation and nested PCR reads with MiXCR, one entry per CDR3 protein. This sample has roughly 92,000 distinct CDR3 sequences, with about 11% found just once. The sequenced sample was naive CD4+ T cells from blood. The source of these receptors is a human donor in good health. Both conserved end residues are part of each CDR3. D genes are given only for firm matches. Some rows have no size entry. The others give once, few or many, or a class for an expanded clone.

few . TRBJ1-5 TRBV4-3 TGCGCCAGCAGCCGAGATCAAGGTTTTAATCAGCCCCAGCATTTT CASSRDQGFNQPQHF
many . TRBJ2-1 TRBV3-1 TGTGCCAGCAGCCAAGCCCCGGTGGAGCAGTTCTTC CASSQAPVEQFF
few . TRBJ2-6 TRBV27 TGTGCCAGCAGTTTGACCCTTAGCTCTGGGGCCAACGTCCTGACTTTC CASSLTLSSGANVLTF
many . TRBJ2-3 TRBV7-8 TGTGCCAGCAGCTTATATAGCTTTCTGGGCACAGATACGCAGTATTTT CASSLYSFLGTDTQYF
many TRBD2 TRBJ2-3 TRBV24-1 TGTGCCACCAGCGACGGGACTACACATACGCAGTATTTT CATSDGTTHTQYF
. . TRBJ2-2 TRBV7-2 TGTGCCAGCAGCCTACGATCGGGCACCCAGAACACCGGGGAGCTGTTTTTT CASSLRSGTQNTGELFF
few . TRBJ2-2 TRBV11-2 TGTGCCAGCAGCTTAATATCCGGGAGCCGGTTAGACACCGGGGAGCTGTTTTTT CASSLISGSRLDTGELFF
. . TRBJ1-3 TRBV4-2 TGTGCCAGCAGCCAAGTTGCCGGGCCCTCACTCGGAAACACCATATATTTT CASSQVAGPSLGNTIYF
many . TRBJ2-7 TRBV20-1 TGCAGTGCTAGAGATCCCAGCGGCCAACTTCCCTACGAGCAGTACTTC CSARDPSGQLPYEQYF
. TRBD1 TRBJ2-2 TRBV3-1 TGTGCCAGCAGCCAAGGACAGGGGGGAACCGGGGAGCTGTTTTTT CASSQGQGGTGELFF
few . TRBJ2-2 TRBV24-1 TGTGCCACCAGTGATCCTAGACAACCTTCCGGGGAGCTGTTTTTT CATSDPRQPSGELFF
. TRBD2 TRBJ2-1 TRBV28 TGTGCCAGCAGTTTACCGACTAGCGGGGCCTACAATGAGCAGTTCTTC CASSLPTSGAYNEQFF
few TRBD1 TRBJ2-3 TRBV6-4 TGTGCCAGCAGTGACCCGCGAAAACAGCGGGACAGGGGCACAGATACGCAGTATTTT CASSDPRKQRDRGTDTQYF
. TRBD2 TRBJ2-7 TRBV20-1 TGCAGTGCTCCCCTGGGGGGAGGGAGGGCCTACGAGCAGTACTTC CSAPLGGGRAYEQYF
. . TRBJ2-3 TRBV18 TGTGCCAGCTCGGAAAGCTTGGCAGATACGCAGTATTTT CASSESLADTQYF
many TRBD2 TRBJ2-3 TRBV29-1 TGCAGCGTCATGACCGGGACTAGTTTAGGAGATACGCAGTATTTT CSVMTGTSLGDTQYF
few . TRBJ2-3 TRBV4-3 TGCGCCAGCAGCCAAGAGGGACGCGTAGGGAGCCCAGATACGCAGTATTTT CASSQEGRVGSPDTQYF
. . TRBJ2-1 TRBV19 TGTGCCAGTATGCCTAGCAGCTACAATGAGCAGTTCTTC CASMPSSYNEQFF
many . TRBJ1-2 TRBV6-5 TGTGCCAGCAGTAAACAACCTGGAGGGACCTATGGCTACACCTTC CASSKQPGGTYGYTF
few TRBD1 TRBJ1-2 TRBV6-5 TGTGCCAGCAGTTACCGACAGGGTTTTGGCTACACCTTC CASSYRQGFGYTF
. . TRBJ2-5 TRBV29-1 TGCAGCGTTCCGTCCCTCGGATGTAGAGAGACCCAGTACTTC CSVPSLGCRETQYF
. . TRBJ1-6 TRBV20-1 TGCAGTGCTAGAAACCAAGGATTCGGTTCACCCCTCCACTTT CSARNQGFGSPLHF
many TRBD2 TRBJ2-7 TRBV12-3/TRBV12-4 TGTGCCAGCAGTTTCTCCCCCGGACTAGCGACCTCCTACGAGCAGTACTTC CASSFSPGLATSYEQYF
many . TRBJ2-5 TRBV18 TGTGCCAGCTCACCAGGCCTGGAAGAGACCCAGTACTTC CASSPGLEETQYF
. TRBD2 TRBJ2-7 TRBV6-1 TGTGCCAGCAGTAGCGGGAGGAGCTCCTACGAGCAGTACTTC CASSSGRSSYEQYF
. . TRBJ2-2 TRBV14 TGTGCCAGCAGCCAAGAGTGGTTGGCAGGGTTCACCGGGGAGCTGTTTTTT CASSQEWLAGFTGELFF
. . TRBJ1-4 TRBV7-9 TGTGCCAGCAGCTTAGGGTCGCAGGCTAATGAAAAACTGTTTTTT CASSLGSQANEKLFF
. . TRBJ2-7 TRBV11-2 TGTGCCAGCAGCTTAGAGGGCGGACCTGTTCAGCAGTACTTC CASSLEGGPVQQYF
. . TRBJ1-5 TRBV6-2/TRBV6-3 TGTGCCAGCAGTTCAGGGGCAATGAGCAATCAGCCCCAGCATTTT CASSSGAMSNQPQHF
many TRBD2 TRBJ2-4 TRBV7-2 TGTGCCAGCAGCTTAGATATCGGGAGGGCCGACAAAAACATTCAGTACTTC CASSLDIGRADKNIQYF
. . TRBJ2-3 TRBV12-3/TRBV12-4 TGTGCCAGCAGTTTGGTAAGAAGAGCCTCCACAGATACGCAGTATTTT CASSLVRRASTDTQYF
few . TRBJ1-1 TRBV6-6 TGTGCCAGCAGTTACGGGGAGAGCACTGAAGCTTTCTTT CASSYGESTEAFF
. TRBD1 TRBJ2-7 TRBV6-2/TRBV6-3 TGTGCCAGCAGTCGCTTCAGGGGGCACGAGCAGTACTTC CASSRFRGHEQYF
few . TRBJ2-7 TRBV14 TGTGCCAGCAGCCCACCCCCGGGAGTGGGGAGCTACGAGCAGTACTTC CASSPPPGVGSYEQYF
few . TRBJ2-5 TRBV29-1 TGCAGCGTTGAAGATCGACCGAATCAAGAGACCCAGTACTTC CSVEDRPNQETQYF
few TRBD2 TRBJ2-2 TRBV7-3 TGTGCCAGCAGCCGTAGCGGGGCCACCGGGGAGCTGTTTTTT CASSRSGATGELFF
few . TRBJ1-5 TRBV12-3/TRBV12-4 TGTGCCAGCAGTCAGGACCTGTCGGGCAATCAGCCCCAGCATTTT CASSQDLSGNQPQHF
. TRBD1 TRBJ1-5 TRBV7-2 TGTGCCAGCAGCTTTGACAGGGGTAGCAATCAGCCCCAGCATTTT CASSFDRGSNQPQHF
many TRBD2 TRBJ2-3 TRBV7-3 TGTGCCAGCAGTTCCCAGGCGGGGGACACAGATACGCAGTATTTT CASSSQAGDTDTQYF
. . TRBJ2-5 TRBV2 TGTGCCAGCAGCCCCAGGACCCAAGGTGTGACCCAGTACTTC CASSPRTQGVTQYF
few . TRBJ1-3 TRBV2 TGTGCCAGCAGTGGGACAGTTTCTGGAAACACCATATATTTT CASSGTVSGNTIYF
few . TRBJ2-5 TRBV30 TGTGCCTGGGACACCACACGGGAGACCCAGTACTTC CAWDTTRETQYF
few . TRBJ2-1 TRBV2 TGTGCCAGCAGTGATGAGACAGGTACCTACAATGAGCAGTTCTTC CASSDETGTYNEQFF
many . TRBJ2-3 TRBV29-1 TGCAGCGTTGAAAGATCACGGGGACCGGGAGATACGCAGTATTTT CSVERSRGPGDTQYF
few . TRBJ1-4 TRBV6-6 TGTGCCAGCAGTTACGGAATGCATGAAAAACTGTTTTTT CASSYGMHEKLFF
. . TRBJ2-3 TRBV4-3 TGCGCCAGCAGCGAAGAAGGAGGTGCCTCACACCATACGCAGTATTTT CASSEEGGASHHTQYF
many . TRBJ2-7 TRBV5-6 TGTGCCAGCAGCTTGGCCCGAACAGGCCCCTCAAAGCAGTACTTC CASSLARTGPSKQYF
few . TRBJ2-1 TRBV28 TGTGCCAGCAGTTCCCTCCCTGATGAGCAGTTCTTC CASSSLPDEQFF
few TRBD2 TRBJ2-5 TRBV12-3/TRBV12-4 TGTGCCAGCTGGGGAGTGGGCGGGGGAGGGGAGACCCAGTACTTC CASWGVGGGGETQYF
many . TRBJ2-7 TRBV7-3 TGTGCCAGCACCTCCAGGACACCGAACCCCTACGAGCAGTACTTC CASTSRTPNPYEQYF
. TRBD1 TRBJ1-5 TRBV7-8 TGTGCCAGCAGCTTAGGGGACAGCTTCGGCAATCAGCCCCAGCATTTT CASSLGDSFGNQPQHF
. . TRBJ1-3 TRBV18 TGTGCCAGCTCACCGCTTGTTTTCTCTGGAAACACCATATATTTT CASSPLVFSGNTIYF
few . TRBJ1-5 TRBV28 TGTGCCAGCAGAACAGATCAGCCCCAGCATTTT CASRTDQPQHF
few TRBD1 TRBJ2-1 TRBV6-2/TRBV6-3 TGTGCCAGCAGGCGCTTGACAGGGATCGGCAATGAGCAGTTCTTC CASRRLTGIGNEQFF
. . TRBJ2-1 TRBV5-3 TGTGCCAGAAGCTTGCGGGGGCCAGCGAAGCGGCAGTTCTTC CARSLRGPAKRQFF
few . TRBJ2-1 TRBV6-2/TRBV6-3 TGTGCCAGCAGAAAGTCCCCTGAGCAGTTCTTC CASRKSPEQFF
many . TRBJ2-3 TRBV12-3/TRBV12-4 TGTGCCAGCATCTTCAGGGAAAGCACAGATACGCAGTATTTT CASIFRESTDTQYF
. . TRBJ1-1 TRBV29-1 TGCAGCGCCCGGACAGCCACAAGTGGCACTGAAGCTTTCTTT CSARTATSGTEAFF
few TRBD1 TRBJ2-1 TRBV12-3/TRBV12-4 TGTGCCAGCAGTTTTCTCGGACAGGTCTACAATGAGCAGTTCTTC CASSFLGQVYNEQFF
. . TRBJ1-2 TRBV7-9 TGTGCCAGCAGCTTTACTGGGGAGTTTAGCTATGGCTACACCTTC CASSFTGEFSYGYTF